This TCR beta chain was identified in a study of cytomegalovirus exposure and HLA in healthy donors. The study, taken as a whole, reports: An analysis that came later showed most CMV-associated TCR beta chains appearing HLA-restricted.

This CDR3 is 13 amino acids long. The ends lost 6 bases at V and 4 bases at J; junction bases unmatched: 4. The germline V gene has CDR1 SGHNT and CDR2 YENEEA. On this clone: Antigen: not known.

Amplification used 60 Vbeta primers and 13 Jbeta primers. Clones were read by immunoSEQ multiplex PCR, and TCRdb kept only the in-frame ones, dropping some. The sample carries fewer than 200,000 clones, 80% recorded once. The chain employs TRBV11-3 and TRBJ2-5; 8 bases are a match to TRBD2. The sample taken for sequencing was PBMCs. This TCR was sampled from a man younger than 40 in good health and CMV-seronegative. CDR3 bases: TGTGCCAGCAGTAAGAGCGGGGGAGAGACCCAGTACTTC. Protein sequence: CASSKSGGETQYF.